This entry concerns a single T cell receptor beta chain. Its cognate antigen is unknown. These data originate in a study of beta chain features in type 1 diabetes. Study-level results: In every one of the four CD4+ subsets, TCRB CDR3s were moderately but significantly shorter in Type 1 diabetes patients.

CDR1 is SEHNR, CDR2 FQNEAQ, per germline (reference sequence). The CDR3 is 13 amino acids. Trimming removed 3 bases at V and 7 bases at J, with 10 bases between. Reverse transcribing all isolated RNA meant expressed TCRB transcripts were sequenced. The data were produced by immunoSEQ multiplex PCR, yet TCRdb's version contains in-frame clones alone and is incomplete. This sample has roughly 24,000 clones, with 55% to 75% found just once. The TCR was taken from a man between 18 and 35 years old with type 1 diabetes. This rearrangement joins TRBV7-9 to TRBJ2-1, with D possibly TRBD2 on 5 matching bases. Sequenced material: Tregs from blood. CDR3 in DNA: TGTGCCAGCAGCTTTTTTTCGGGAAATGAGCAGTTCTTC. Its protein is CASSFFSGNEQFF. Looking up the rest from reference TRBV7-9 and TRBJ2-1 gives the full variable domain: DTGVSQNPRHKITKRGQNVTFRCDPISEHNRLYWYRQTLGQGPEFLTYFQNEAQLEKSRLLSDRFSAERPKGSFSTLEIQRTEQGDSAMYLCASSFFSGNEQFFGPGTRLTVL.